Following are 24 T cell receptor beta chains from one sample sequenced in a study of cytomegalovirus exposure and HLA in healthy donors. Primers included in the PCR were 60 Vbeta and 13 Jbeta primers. Here immunoSEQ multiplex PCR was the method, and the copy in TCRdb shows in-frame clones only, minus some. The sample carries some 270,000 clones, around 90% recorded once. Sequenced: PBMCs. All receptors derive from a girl aged 2 to 10 in good health and CMV-seronegative.

The count of this clone is one. This chain joins TRBV28 and TRBJ2-6, with 12 bases identical to TRBD1. V lost 5 bases and J lost 0; bases outside the gene matches: 5. The germline gives CDR1 MDHEN, CDR2 SYDVKM. The CDR3 has 18 amino acids. The CDR3 DNA reads TGTGCCAGCAGTCCGGGACAGGGGGCCCGCTCTGGGGCCAACGTCCTGACTTTC. Encoded protein: CASSPGQGARSGANVLTF. Based on the CDR3 plus reference TRBV28 and TRBJ2-6, the full variable domain is DVKVTQSSRYLVKRTGEKVFLECVQDMDHENMFWYRQDPGLGLRLIYFSYDVKMKEKGDIPEGYSVSREKKERFSLILESASTNQTSMYLCASSPGQGARSGANVLTFGAGSRLTVL.

The chain couples TRBV10-2 to TRBJ1-4; possibly TRBD1 for D (5 bases). The CDR3 totals 14 residues. Trimming pared 4 bases from V and 8 bases from J, leaving 14 bases between. Germline assignment: CDR1 WSHSY and CDR2 SAAADI. The CDR3 DNA follows: TGCGCCAGCAGTGGGGTTCCAGGGCAGGAAAAACTGTTTTTT. Translating it yields CASSGVPGQEKLFF.

This chain connects TRBV19 to TRBJ2-7; 7 nucleotides line up with TRBD1. The V and J ends lost 5 bases and 3 bases, in that order; junction bases with no gene match: 10. This CDR3 contains 15 residues. Germline V lookup: CDR1 LNHDA, CDR2 SQIVND (reference sequence). The CDR3 region has the DNA TGTGCCAGTAGTGTCCTAGGGACAGTGAACTACGAGCAGTACTTC. This gives the protein CASSVLGTVNYEQYF.

V usage is TRBV5-1 and J usage is TRBJ1-2; 7 nucleotides align to TRBD1. There are 13 residues in the CDR3. J lost 4 bases, V lost 4 bases, and 4 bases had no gene match. The germline gives CDR1 SGHRS, CDR2 YFSETQ. This CDR3 reads CASSIDRAYGYTF. The CDR3 bases are TGCGCCAGCAGCATAGACAGGGCCTATGGCTACACCTTC.

The CDR3 here is CASSYLLGGSYEQYF. CDR3 nucleotide sequence: TGTGCCAGCAGTTACCTGCTGGGGGGGTCCTACGAGCAGTACTTC. The chain links TRBV6-5 to TRBJ2-7; 7 nucleotides agree with TRBD2. The CDR3 is 15 residues long. Germline V gene sequence: CDR1 MNHEY, CDR2 SVGAGI. With V trimmed by 2 bases and J by 1 base, 5 bases remained unmatched.

CDR3: CASRNLFEGGTMNTEAFF. The CDR3 bases are TGTGCCAGCAGGAACCTCTTTGAGGGGGGGACCATGAACACTGAAGCTTTCTTT. This rearrangement joins TRBV28 to TRBJ1-1; D is perhaps TRBD1 (6 bases). CDR1 is MDHEN, CDR2 SYDVKM, per germline. The CDR3 spans 18 residues. V lost 6 bases, J lost 0 bases, and 23 bases lay in between.

V and J are TRBV29-1 and TRBJ2-2, with a tentative D call TRBD2 (6 bases). This CDR3 is 14 amino acids long. Germline V CDR1 and CDR2: SQVTM, ANQGSEA. Trimming shortened V by 7 bases and J by 4 bases, and 16 bases separated the two germline ends. CDR3 DNA sequence: TGCAGCGCCGGGTGGGGGGTCGGCACCGGGGAGCTGTTTTTT. It codes for CSAGWGVGTGELFF.

The chain joins TRBV7-9 to TRBJ2-3, with TRBD1 identical over 9 bases. The germline V gene has CDR1 SEHNR and CDR2 FQNEAQ (reference sequence). This CDR3 has 16 residues. V lost 4 bases to trimming and J lost 2 bases; unmatched junction nucleotides: 7. CDR3 residues: CASSSTGGIYTDTQYF. CDR3 coding DNA: TGTGCCAGCAGCTCAACAGGGGGCATCTACACAGATACGCAGTATTTT.

The CDR3 nucleotides read TGTGCCAGCAGCTTGTGGGAGGGCCGTACCGGGGAGCTGTTTTTT. Translated, it gives CASSLWEGRTGELFF. V usage is TRBV7-9 and J usage is TRBJ2-2; the match to TRBD2 covers 7 bases. Germline V gene data show CDR1 as SEHNR and CDR2 as FQNEAQ (reference sequence). CDR3 length: 15 amino acids. Unmatched junction bases numbered 6, after V lost 3 bases and J lost 5 bases.

The V and J genes are TRBV5-1 and TRBJ1-1; 9 bases are a match to TRBD1. The CDR3 spans 14 residues. Looked up from germline, CDR1 is SGHRS and CDR2 is YFSETQ. V shed 4 bases and J 5 bases; nucleotides not matched to a gene: 6. Here the CDR3 reads CASSKDRGSTEAFF. The CDR3 nucleotides read TGCGCCAGCAGCAAAGACAGGGGGAGTACTGAAGCTTTCTTT. The complete variable domain, with remaining parts taken from reference TRBV5-1 and TRBJ1-1, reads KAGVTQTPRYLIKTRGQQVTLSCSPISGHRSVSWYQQTPGQGLQFLFEYFSETQRNKGNFPGRFSGRQFSNSRSEMNVSTLELGDSALYLCASSKDRGSTEAFFGQGTRLTVV.

V usage is TRBV28 and J usage is TRBJ2-1, with D possibly TRBD2 on 6 matching bases. CDR1 is MDHEN and CDR2 is SYDVKM in the germline V gene. There are 15 residues in the CDR3. V was trimmed by 4 bases and J by 8 bases, leaving 18 bases between them. CDR3 residues: CASSSTGVAIYEQFF. DNA for the CDR3: TGTGCCAGCAGTTCAACGGGGGTAGCGATTTATGAGCAGTTCTTC.

This clone was observed a single time. This rearrangement joins TRBV27 to TRBJ2-5; tentative D call: TRBD1 (6 bases). The CDR3 extends over 16 amino acids. The germline V gene has CDR1 MNHEY and CDR2 SMNVEV (reference sequence). Trimming cost V 4 bases and J 2 bases, with 17 bases left between them. DNA for the CDR3: TGTGCCAGCAGTTGGAGGCCAGGGGCCCCACAAGAGACCCAGTACTTC. Protein product: CASSWRPGAPQETQYF.

The rearrangement uses TRBV2 and TRBJ2-2, with 14 bases lining up with TRBD2. J was trimmed by 1 base and V by 6 bases; bases with no gene match: 4. Germline CDR1 SNHLY, CDR2 FYNNEI. This CDR3 region has 17 residues. The CDR3 reads CASRPGLAGVNTGELFF. The DNA for the CDR3 is TGTGCCAGCAGGCCGGGACTAGCGGGGGTGAACACCGGGGAGCTGTTTTTT.

The chain joins TRBV4-1 to TRBJ1-4, with D unresolved. CDR3 size: 13 residues. CDR1 and CDR2 from the germline V gene are MGHRA and YSYEKL. V lost 1 base and J lost 8, with 8 bases in between. The CDR3 loop reads CASSQVPGEKLFF. DNA for the CDR3: TGCGCCAGCAGCCAAGTCCCCGGGGAAAAACTGTTTTTT.

V and J are TRBV6-6 and TRBJ2-7, with 11 bases aligning to TRBD2. The CDR3 has 15 amino acids. The germline gives CDR1 MNHNY, CDR2 SVGAGI (reference sequence). With 5 bases clipped from V and 5 bases from J, the junction kept 8 bases outside the gene matches. CDR3 sequence: CASSDLTTSGDEQYF. The CDR3 DNA reads as TGTGCCAGCAGTGACCTTACGACTAGCGGGGACGAGCAGTACTTC.

The genes are TRBV10-3 and TRBJ1-1, with TRBD1 as a possible D gene (5 bases). This CDR3 contains 13 residues. Germline CDR1 is ENHRY and CDR2 is SYGVKD. The V end was cut by 6 bases, the J end by 1 base, with 9 bases between. In DNA, the CDR3 is TGTGCCATCAGCACAGGCCAGAACACTGAAGCTTTCTTT. This codes for CAISTGQNTEAFF.

J is TRBJ2-1 and V is TRBV6-6; 7 positions match TRBD2. The CDR3 runs 16 residues. Germline V CDR1 and CDR2: MNHNY, SVGAGI (reference sequence). V lost 2 bases, J lost 9 bases, and 13 bases stayed unmatched. The CDR3 region is CASSYPRGSGPSEQFF. The CDR3 DNA sequence: TGTGCCAGCAGTTACCCCCGGGGTAGCGGGCCCAGTGAGCAGTTCTTC.

The rearrangement links TRBV25-1 to TRBJ2-1; D unresolved. Germline V gene lookup returns CDR1 MGHDK and CDR2 SYGVNS. V lost 1 base to trimming and J lost 8 bases, with 12 bases between them. The CDR3 runs to 14 residues. CDR3 loop: CASSEFALQDEQFF. The CDR3 coding sequence is TGTGCCAGCAGTGAATTCGCCCTCCAGGATGAGCAGTTCTTC.

The chain joins TRBV6-5 to TRBJ2-1; TRBD1 matches 8 bases. Trimming removed 4 bases from V and 0 bases from J; junction bases left unmatched: 5. Germline V CDR1 and CDR2: MNHEY, SVGAGI. The CDR3 spans 16 residues. The DNA for the CDR3 is TGTGCCAGCAGTTCCGGGACAGGCCTCTCCTACAATGAGCAGTTCTTC. Protein sequence: CASSSGTGLSYNEQFF.

This clone was detected only once. The chain recombines TRBV25-1 with TRBJ1-2; no definite D call. This CDR3 has 18 amino acids. Trimming removed 4 bases at V and 4 bases at J, with 25 bases between. Per germline, CDR1 MGHDK and CDR2 SYGVNS. CDR3 coding DNA: TGTGCCAGCAGTGCCCCCCAAGTCGCTAACCTCGACTTCTATGGCTACACCTTC. It yields the protein CASSAPQVANLDFYGYTF.

The chain employs TRBV29-1 and TRBJ2-1; 10 bases fit TRBD2. V lost 3 bases to trimming and J lost 5 bases; unmatched junction nucleotides: 4. The CDR3 runs to 14 residues. CDR1 is SQVTM, CDR2 ANQGSEA, per germline. The CDR3 DNA is TGCAGCGTTGATGGGCTAGCGGGAGACAATGAGCAGTTCTTC. It codes for CSVDGLAGDNEQFF.

The rearrangement uses TRBV13 and TRBJ2-5, with 9 bases fitting TRBD2. V lost 5 bases and J lost 4; bases outside the gene matches: 5. The CDR3 runs to 14 residues. Looked up from germline, CDR1 is PRHDT and CDR2 is FYEKMQ (reference sequence). CDR3 bases: TGTGCCAGCAGCCGCAGGACTAGCGCAGAGACCCAGTACTTC. Its translation is CASSRRTSAETQYF.

This chain joins TRBV7-9 and TRBJ1-4; D is possibly TRBD1 (5 bases). Per germline, CDR1 SEHNR and CDR2 FQNEAQ (reference sequence). This CDR3 comprises 14 residues. V lost 8 bases to trimming and J lost 5 bases, with 15 bases between them. The CDR3 nucleotides are TGTGCCAGCGCCCCGGGGGTTACCAATGAAAAACTGTTTTTT. Its translation is CASAPGVTNEKLFF.

The CDR3 loop reads CASSENSWTEAFF. The CDR3 DNA is TGTGCCAGCAGTGAAAACTCTTGGACTGAAGCTTTCTTT. V usage is TRBV2 and J usage is TRBJ1-1; D gene ambiguous. Looked up from germline, CDR1 is SNHLY and CDR2 is FYNNEI. There are 13 residues in the CDR3. Trimming took off 2 bases at V and 5 bases at J, with 9 bases between the two ends. Combining the CDR3 with reference TRBV2 and TRBJ1-1 gives the whole variable domain EPEVTQTPSHQVTQMGQEVILRCVPISNHLYFYWYRQILGQKVEFLVSFYNNEISEKSEIFDDQFSVERPDGSNFTLKIRSTKLEDSAMYFCASSENSWTEAFFGQGTRLTVV.